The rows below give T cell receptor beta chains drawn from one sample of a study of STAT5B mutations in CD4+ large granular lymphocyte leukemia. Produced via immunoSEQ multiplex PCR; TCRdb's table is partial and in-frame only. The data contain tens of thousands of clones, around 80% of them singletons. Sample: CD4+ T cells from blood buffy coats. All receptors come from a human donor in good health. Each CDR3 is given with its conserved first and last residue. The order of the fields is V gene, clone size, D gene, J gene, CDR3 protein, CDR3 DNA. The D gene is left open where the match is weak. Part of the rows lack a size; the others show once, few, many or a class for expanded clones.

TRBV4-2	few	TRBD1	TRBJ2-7	CASSQVDRVSSYEQYF	TGTGCCAGCAGCCAAGTGGACAGGGTCAGCTCCTACGAGCAGTACTTC
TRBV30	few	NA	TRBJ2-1	CAWSPSRGEQFF	TGTGCCTGGAGTCCCTCCAGGGGTGAGCAGTTCTTC
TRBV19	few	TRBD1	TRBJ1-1	CASSISGQGDEAFF	TGTGCCAGTAGTATAAGTGGACAGGGGGATGAAGCTTTCTTT
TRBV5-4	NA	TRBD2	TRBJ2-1	CASSPRGRGGAESYNEQFF	TGTGCCAGCAGCCCCCGGGGTCGCGGGGGGGCCGAATCCTACAATGAGCAGTTCTTC
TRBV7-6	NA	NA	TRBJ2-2	CASSLLGRTGELFF	TGTGCCAGCAGCTTACTGGGGCGGACCGGGGAGCTGTTTTTT
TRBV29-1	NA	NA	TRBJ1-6	CSVVNSPLHF	TGCAGCGTAGTTAATTCACCCCTCCACTTT
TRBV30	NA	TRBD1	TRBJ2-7	CAWSSGTGGGQYF	TGTGCCTGGAGTTCCGGGACAGGGGGAGGGCAGTACTTC
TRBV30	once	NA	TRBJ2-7	CACQRQGLPTKQYF	TGTGCCTGCCAAAGACAGGGACTCCCTACGAAGCAGTACTTC
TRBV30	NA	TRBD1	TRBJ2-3	CAWTPGQGMTDTQYF	TGTGCCTGGACCCCTGGACAGGGTATGACAGATACGCAGTATTTT
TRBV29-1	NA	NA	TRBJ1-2	CSVERRLSGGYTF	TGCAGCGTTGAGCGGCGTTTATCCGGCGGCTACACCTTC
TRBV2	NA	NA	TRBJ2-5	CASRVSRQDQETQYF	TGTGCCAGCAGGGTTAGCAGACAGGACCAAGAGACCCAGTACTTC
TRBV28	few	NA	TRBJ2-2	CASSSRIYGELFF	TGTGCCAGCAGTTCGAGGATCTACGGGGAGCTGTTTTTT
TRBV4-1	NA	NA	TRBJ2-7	CASSQDRRHYEQYF	TGCGCCAGCAGCCAAGATCGTCGCCACTACGAGCAGTACTTC
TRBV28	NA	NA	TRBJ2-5	CASSLSSGYQETQYF	TGTGCCAGCAGTTTAAGCTCGGGTTACCAAGAGACCCAGTACTTC
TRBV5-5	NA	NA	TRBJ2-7	CASSSGAGEHYEQYF	TGTGCCAGCAGCTCGGGGGCAGGGGAGCACTACGAGCAGTACTTC
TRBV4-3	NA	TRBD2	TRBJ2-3	CASSQDLAGSTDTQYF	TGCGCCAGCAGCCAAGACCTAGCGGGTAGCACAGATACGCAGTATTTT
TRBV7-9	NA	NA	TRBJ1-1	CASSETGNAEAFF	TGTGCCAGCAGCGAAACAGGGAACGCTGAAGCTTTCTTT
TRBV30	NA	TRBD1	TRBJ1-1	CAWRKGQGNTEAFF	TGTGCCTGGAGAAAGGGACAGGGGAACACTGAAGCTTTCTTT
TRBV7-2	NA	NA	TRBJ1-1	CASSPTLAGAEAFF	TGTGCCAGCAGCCCGACGTTGGCGGGGGCTGAAGCTTTCTTT
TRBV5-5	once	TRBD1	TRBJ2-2	CASSLLGQGANTGELFF	TGTGCCAGCAGCTTATTGGGACAGGGGGCGAACACCGGGGAGCTGTTTTTT
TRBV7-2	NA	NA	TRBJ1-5	CASSPGVSNQPQHF	TGTGCCAGCAGCCCAGGGGTTAGCAATCAGCCCCAGCATTTT
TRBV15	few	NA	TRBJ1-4	CATSRDRGASNEKLFF	TGTGCCACCAGCAGAGATCGGGGGGCCTCCAATGAAAAACTGTTTTTT
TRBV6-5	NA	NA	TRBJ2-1	CASTPGGLGSNEQFF	TGTGCCAGCACACCCGGGGGGCTAGGCAGCAATGAGCAGTTCTTC